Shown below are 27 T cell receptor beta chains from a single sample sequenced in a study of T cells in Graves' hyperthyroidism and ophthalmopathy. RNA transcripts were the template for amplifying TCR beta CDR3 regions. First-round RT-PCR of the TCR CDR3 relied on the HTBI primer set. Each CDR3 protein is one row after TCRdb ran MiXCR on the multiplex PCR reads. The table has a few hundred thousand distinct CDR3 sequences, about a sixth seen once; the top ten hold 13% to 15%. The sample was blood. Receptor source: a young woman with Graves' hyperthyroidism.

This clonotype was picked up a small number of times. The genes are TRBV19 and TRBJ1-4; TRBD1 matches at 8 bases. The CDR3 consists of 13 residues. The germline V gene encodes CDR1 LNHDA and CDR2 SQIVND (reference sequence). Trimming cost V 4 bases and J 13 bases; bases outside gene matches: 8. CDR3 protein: CASSRGSGTGLFF. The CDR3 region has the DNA TGTGCCAGTAGTAGAGGATCCGGGACAGGACTGTTTTTT.

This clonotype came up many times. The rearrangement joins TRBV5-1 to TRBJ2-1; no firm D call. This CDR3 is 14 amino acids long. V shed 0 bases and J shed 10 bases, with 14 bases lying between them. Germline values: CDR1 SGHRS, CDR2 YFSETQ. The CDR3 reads CASSLAPRNWEQFF. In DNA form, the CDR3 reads TGCGCCAGCAGCTTGGCCCCGCGGAATTGGGAGCAGTTCTTC.

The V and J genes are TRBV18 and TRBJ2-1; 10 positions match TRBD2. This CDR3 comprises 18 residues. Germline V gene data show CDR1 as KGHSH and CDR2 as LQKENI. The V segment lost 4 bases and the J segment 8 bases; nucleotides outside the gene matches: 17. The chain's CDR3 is CASSLTPSGSNKGYEQFF. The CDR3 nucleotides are TGTGCCAGCTCACTCACTCCTAGCGGGAGTAATAAGGGCTATGAGCAGTTCTTC.

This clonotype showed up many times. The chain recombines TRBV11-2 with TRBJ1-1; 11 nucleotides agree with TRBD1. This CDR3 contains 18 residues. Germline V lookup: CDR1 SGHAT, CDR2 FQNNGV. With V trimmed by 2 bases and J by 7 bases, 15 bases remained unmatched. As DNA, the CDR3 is TGTGCCAGCAGCTTATTGGACAGGGGGCCGGCGTCGGCCGGTGAAGCTTTCTTT. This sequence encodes CASSLLDRGPASAGEAFF. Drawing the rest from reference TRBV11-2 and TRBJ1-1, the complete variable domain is EAGVAQSPRYKIIEKRQSVAFWCNPISGHATLYWYQQILGQGPKLLIQFQNNGVVDDSQLPKDRFSAERLKGVDSTLKIQPAKLEDSAVYLCASSLLDRGPASAGEAFFGQGTRLTVV.

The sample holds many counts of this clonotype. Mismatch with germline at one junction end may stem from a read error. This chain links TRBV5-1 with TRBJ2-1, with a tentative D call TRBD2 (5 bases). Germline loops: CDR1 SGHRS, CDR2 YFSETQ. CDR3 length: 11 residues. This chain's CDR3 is CASSLANEQFF. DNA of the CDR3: TGTGCCAGCAGCCTAGCTAATGAGCAGTTCTTC.

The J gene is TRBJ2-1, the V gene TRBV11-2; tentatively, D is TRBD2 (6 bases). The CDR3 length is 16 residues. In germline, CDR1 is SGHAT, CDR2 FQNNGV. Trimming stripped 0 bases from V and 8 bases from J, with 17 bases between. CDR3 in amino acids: CASSLDATRGVDEQFF. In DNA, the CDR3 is TGTGCCAGCAGCTTAGACGCGACTAGGGGCGTCGATGAGCAGTTCTTC.

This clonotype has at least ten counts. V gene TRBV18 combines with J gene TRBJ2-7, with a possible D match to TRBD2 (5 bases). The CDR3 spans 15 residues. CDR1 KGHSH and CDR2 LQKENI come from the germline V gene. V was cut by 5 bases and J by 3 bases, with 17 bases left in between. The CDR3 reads CASSTGIGVGYEQYF. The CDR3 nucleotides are TGTGCCAGCTCAACGGGGATTGGCGTGGGCTACGAGCAGTACTTC.

CDR3 sequence reads: CSVVAEYNEQFF. The CDR3 region has the DNA TGCAGCGTTGTGGCAGAGTACAATGAGCAGTTCTTC. The V and J genes are TRBV29-1 and TRBJ2-1; D unclear. The CDR3 is 12 amino acids. Germline V gene lookup returns CDR1 SQVTM and CDR2 ANQGSEA. V gave up 4 bases and J gave up 4 bases, with 8 bases separating them.

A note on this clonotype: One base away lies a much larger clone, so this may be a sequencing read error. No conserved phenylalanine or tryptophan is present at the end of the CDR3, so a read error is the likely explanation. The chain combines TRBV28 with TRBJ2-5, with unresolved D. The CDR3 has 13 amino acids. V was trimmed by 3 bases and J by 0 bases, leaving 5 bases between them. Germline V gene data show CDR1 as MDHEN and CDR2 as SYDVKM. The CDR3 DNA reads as TGTGCCAGCAGTTTCGTCTACCAAGAGACCCAGTACCTC. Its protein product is CASSFVYQETQYL.

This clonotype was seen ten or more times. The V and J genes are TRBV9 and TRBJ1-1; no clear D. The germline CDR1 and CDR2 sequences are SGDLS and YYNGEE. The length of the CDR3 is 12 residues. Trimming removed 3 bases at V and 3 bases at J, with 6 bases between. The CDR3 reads CASSERDTEAFF. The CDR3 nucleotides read TGTGCCAGCAGCGAGAGGGACACTGAAGCTTTCTTT.

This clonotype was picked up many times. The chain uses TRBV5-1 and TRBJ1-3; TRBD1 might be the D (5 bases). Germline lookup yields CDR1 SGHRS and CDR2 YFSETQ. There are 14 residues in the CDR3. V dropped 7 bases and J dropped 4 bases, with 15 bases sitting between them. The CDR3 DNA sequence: TGCGCCAGCTCCTCAGGGACCGCCGGAAACACCATATATTTT. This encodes CASSSGTAGNTIYF.

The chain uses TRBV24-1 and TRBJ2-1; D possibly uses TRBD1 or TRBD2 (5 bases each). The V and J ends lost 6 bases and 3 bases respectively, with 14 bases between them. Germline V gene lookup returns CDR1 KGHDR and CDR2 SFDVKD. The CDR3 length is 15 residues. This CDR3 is CATSSGLWVYNEQFF. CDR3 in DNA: TGTGCCACCAGTTCGGGGCTCTGGGTCTACAATGAGCAGTTCTTC.

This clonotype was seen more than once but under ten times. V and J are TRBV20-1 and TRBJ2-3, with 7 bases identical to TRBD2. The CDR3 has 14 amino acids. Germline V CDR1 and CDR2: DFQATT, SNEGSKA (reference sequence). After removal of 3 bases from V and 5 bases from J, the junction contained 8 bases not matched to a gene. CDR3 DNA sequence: TGCAGTGCTAGGAGCGGGATGGCGGGAGATACGCAGTATTTT. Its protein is CSARSGMAGDTQYF.

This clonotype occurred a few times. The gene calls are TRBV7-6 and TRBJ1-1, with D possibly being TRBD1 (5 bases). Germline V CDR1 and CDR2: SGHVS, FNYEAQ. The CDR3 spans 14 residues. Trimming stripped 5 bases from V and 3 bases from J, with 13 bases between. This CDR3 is CASSPRGVYTEAFF. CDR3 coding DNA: TGTGCCAGCAGCCCCCGGGGCGTGTACACTGAAGCTTTCTTT.

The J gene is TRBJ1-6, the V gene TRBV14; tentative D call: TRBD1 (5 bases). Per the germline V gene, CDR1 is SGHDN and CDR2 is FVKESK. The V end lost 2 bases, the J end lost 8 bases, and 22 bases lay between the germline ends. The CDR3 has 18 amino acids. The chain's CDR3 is CASSQTGTPTFLDSPLHF. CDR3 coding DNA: TGTGCCAGCAGCCAAACCGGGACTCCAACCTTCCTTGATTCACCCCTCCACTTT.

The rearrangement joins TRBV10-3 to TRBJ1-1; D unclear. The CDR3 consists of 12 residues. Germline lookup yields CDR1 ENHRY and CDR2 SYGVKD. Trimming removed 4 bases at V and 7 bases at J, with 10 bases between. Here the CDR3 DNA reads TGTGCCATCAGTGTAAAAGGCCTTGAAGCTTTCTTT. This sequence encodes CAISVKGLEAFF.

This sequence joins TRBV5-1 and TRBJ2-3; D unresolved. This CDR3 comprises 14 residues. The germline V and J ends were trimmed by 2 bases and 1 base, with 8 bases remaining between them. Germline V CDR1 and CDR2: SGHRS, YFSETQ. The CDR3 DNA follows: TGCGCCAGCAGCTTTTCGGCGGGCACAGATACGCAGTATTTT. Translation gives CASSFSAGTDTQYF.

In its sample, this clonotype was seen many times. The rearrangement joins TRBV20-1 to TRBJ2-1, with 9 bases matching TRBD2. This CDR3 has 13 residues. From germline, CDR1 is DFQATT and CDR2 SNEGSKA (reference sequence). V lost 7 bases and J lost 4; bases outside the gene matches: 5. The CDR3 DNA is TGCAGTGTGCGCGGGGGGGGTTACAATGAGCAGTTCTTC. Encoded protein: CSVRGGGYNEQFF.

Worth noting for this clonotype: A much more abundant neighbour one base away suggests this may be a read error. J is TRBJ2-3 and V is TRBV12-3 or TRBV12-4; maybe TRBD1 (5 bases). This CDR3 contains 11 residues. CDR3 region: CASSLDNTRYF. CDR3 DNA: TGTGCCAGCAGTTTGGACAATACGCGGTATTTT.

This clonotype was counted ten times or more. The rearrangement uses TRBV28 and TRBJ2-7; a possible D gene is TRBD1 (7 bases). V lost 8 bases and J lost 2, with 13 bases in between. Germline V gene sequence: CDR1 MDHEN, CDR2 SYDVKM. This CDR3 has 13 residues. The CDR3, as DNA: TGTGCCAGCCAGGGGGGACACACCTACGAGCAGTACTTC. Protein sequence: CASQGGHTYEQYF.

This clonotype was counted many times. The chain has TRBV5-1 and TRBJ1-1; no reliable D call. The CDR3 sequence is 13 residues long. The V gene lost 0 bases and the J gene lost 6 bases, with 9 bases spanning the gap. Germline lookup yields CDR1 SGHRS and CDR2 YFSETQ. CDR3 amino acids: CASSLAGGPEAFF. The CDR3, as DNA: TGCGCCAGCAGCTTGGCGGGCGGGCCTGAAGCTTTCTTT.

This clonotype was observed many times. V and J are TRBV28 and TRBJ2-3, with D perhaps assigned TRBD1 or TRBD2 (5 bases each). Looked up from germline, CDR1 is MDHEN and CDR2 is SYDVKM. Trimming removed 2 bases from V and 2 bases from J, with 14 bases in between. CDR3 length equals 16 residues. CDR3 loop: CASSLPALGDTDTQYF. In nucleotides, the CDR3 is TGTGCCAGCAGTTTACCGGCCTTGGGGGACACAGATACGCAGTATTTT.

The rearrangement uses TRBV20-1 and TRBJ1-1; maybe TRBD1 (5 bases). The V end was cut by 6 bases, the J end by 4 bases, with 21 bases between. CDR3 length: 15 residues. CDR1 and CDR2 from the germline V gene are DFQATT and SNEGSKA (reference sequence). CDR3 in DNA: TGCAGTGCCCAGGGCGGATCGGGGTCAAGCACTGAAGCTTTCTTT. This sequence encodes CSAQGGSGSSTEAFF.

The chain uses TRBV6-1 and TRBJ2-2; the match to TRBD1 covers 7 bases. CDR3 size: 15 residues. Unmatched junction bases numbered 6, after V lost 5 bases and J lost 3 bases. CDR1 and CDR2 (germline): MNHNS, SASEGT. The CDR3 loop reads CASSSRDSYTGELFF. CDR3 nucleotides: TGTGCCAGCAGTTCCCGGGACAGTTACACCGGGGAGCTGTTTTTT.

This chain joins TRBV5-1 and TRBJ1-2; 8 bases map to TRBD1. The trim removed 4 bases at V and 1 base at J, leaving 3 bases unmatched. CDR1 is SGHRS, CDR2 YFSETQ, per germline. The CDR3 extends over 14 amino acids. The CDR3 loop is CASSEDRVNYGYTF. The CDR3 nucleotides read TGCGCCAGCAGCGAGGACAGGGTTAACTATGGCTACACCTTC. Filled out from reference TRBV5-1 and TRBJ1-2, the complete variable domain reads KAGVTQTPRYLIKTRGQQVTLSCSPISGHRSVSWYQQTPGQGLQFLFEYFSETQRNKGNFPGRFSGRQFSNSRSEMNVSTLELGDSALYLCASSEDRVNYGYTFGSGTRLTVV.

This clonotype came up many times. CDR3 residues: CASSPVAGGPGQEQFF. CDR3 bases: TGTGCCAGCAGCCCAGTAGCGGGAGGGCCAGGGCAGGAGCAGTTCTTC. The chain joins TRBV3-1 to TRBJ2-1; 11 bases are shared with TRBD2. The V and J ends lost 4 bases and 10 bases, in that order; junction bases with no gene match: 12. The CDR3 has 16 amino acids. Germline CDR1 is LGHDT and CDR2 is YNNKEL (reference sequence).

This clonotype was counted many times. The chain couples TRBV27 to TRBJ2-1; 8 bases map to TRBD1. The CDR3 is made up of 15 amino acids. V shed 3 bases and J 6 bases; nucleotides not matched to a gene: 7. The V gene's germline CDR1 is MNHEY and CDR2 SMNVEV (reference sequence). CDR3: CASSFRDRRANEQFF. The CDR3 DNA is TGTGCCAGCAGTTTCCGGGACAGGAGAGCCAATGAGCAGTTCTTC.